This T cell receptor beta chain was identified during a study of metastatic and nonmetastatic thyroid tumors. Study at large: Repertoires from malignant and benign thyroid patients were compared across blood and tumor or nodule tissue.

Study results and limitations: For both blood and tumor, malignant thyroid tumors reportedly showed significantly higher TCR beta diversity than benign nodules did.

Until they underwent thyroid surgery, no patient had received any treatment. This clone was seen a handful of times. Its antigen is unknown. The germline CDR1 and CDR2 sequences are MNHNS and SASEGT. The CDR3 spans 15 residues. Between the trimmed V and J ends, which lost 2 bases and 0 bases, there was a span of 8 bases. Using MiXCR, TCRdb re-called clones from the PCR reads. The sample includes 30,000 to 40,000 clones, roughly 20% seen only once; the top ten take less than 4%. Specimen: tumor tissue. The chain couples TRBV6-1 to TRBJ1-5; D may be TRBD1 (5 bases). This TCR came from a male donor with papillary thyroid cancer or a benign thyroid nodule (not recorded which). Some clones in this sample may be carry-over from other donors' samples. The CDR3 reads CASSESDSSNQPQHF. Written as DNA, the CDR3 is TGTGCCAGCAGTGAAAGTGACAGTAGCAATCAGCCCCAGCATTTT.